This record concerns one T cell receptor (beta chain) sequence. Its binding antigen is unknown. No much larger clonotype is one base removed from it; base qualities were not supplied. The library was generated by PCR. DNA from cultured CD4+ T cells was subjected to TCR sequencing with the Oncomine TCR Beta short-read assay at the Johns Hopkins FTIC core. The QIAamp micro DNA kit was used to extract genomic DNA from the cultured CD4+ T cells. Oncomine TCR Beta libraries from cultured CD4+ T cells were pooled with unique dual indexes and sequenced on an Illumina iSeq 100. For the original study's pipeline: Non-productive sequences were removed, and CDR3s that did not start with C, did not end with F or W, or were shorter than 7 amino acids were discarded. The MANAFEST web application identified antigen-specific clonotypes by comparing peptide-stimulated wells against reference wells and other culture wells. An FDR below 0.05, an odds ratio above 5, and a productive frequency above 0.1% in at least two of three replicate wells were required for clones to be considered positive. A clonotype was classed as cross-reactive if the clonotype showed significant expansion both in SARS-CoV-2 spike wells and in at least one common cold coronavirus spike condition. Using R version 3.6.1, CDR3 homology was evaluated through Levenshtein distances (stringdist) along with unrooted phylogenetic trees (ape). TCRdb itself trimmed the public reads at Q25 with fastp, ran MiXCR and retained productive beta chains. Rows with a matching CDR3 protein are joined into one entry that keeps the most common DNA and genes. TCRdb assigned the V and J calls; the authors' analysis was not used. Present in this sample are 13,000 or so distinct CDR3 sequences, about four fifths of which were seen just once. The ten largest clones take up roughly 30% of the sample.

These data are taken from a study of vaccination and CD4 T cells after COVID-19 (dated by TCRdb to between 2021 and 2022). Turning to the overall study: Convalescent patients had a positive SARS-CoV-2 result on nasal swab PCR, and of these patients, nine had mild disease and one had severe disease. In the convalescent cohort there were six males and four females, among whom were two Hispanic individuals, seven Caucasians, two Asians and one multiracial person. Two doses of either the Pfizer-BioNTech BNT162b2 vaccine (n=8) or the Moderna mRNA-1273 vaccine (n=2) were administered to participants. Post-COVID blood samples were collected from convalescent patients a median of approximately 100 days after diagnosis, with a range of about 30 to 161 days. The time from the second vaccine dose to post-vaccine blood sampling had a median of around 72 days and ranged from about 14 to 250 days. Culture stimuli were overlapping spike peptide pools from SARS-CoV-2 and from the common cold coronaviruses HCoV-NL63, HCoV-OC43 and HCoV-229E. Control cultures used a CEFX viral epitope pool as positive control, an HIV-1 Nef peptide pool as negative control, or no peptide. In 9 to 11 COVID-19 convalescent patients and 4 infection-naive healthy vaccine recipients, researchers compared the spike-specific CD4+ TCR repertoire from before mRNA vaccination with the repertoire from after.

This specimen's treatment or condition label, per the study, means: roughly nine-day PBMC culture with coronavirus spike peptide pools or control peptides (ViraFEST assay). To expand antigen-specific T cells with peptide pools and then pick out the expanded clonotypes through TCR sequencing, the study relied on the ViraFEST assay. The convalescent patients' positive SARS-CoV-2 PCR tests fell between March and December 2020, which was before the Alpha, Beta and Delta variants emerged in the United States. Under 2.5 million PBMCs per well were cultured in IMDM with roughly 5.5% human AB serum and approximately 9.1 IU/ml IL-2, plus 10 ug/ml peptide pools. Half of the culture medium was replaced with fresh IL-2-containing medium on days 3 and 7. Once the cells had been in culture for around ten days, the EasySep CD4+ T cell isolation kit was used to isolate CD4+ T cells by negative selection. Ficoll-Paque Plus gradient centrifugation was used to isolate PBMCs from whole blood, and the isolated PBMCs were then either used fresh or cryopreserved at -140C. Culture conditions were generally each tested in triplicate wells.

Here is what the overall study found, with its caveats: The number of convalescent patients in the study was relatively small, and the study did not examine early timepoints following natural infection. Nearly all vaccine-specific clones in convalescent patients (304 of 307) were mono-reactive for SARS-CoV-2 spike rather than cross-reactive with common cold coronaviruses. The median count of SARS-CoV-2-reactive clonotypes went up from about 23 after infection to around 38 after vaccination, although the change was not significant. Among the post-vaccine SARS-CoV-2-reactive clones in convalescent patients, a median roughly 85% showed up only after vaccination, which suggests vaccine-specific priming.

V is clipped by 2 bases and J by 2 bases, and the sequence between their germline boundaries is 10 bases long. Sequences MNHEY (CDR1) and SVGAGI (CDR2) are obtained from the germline V gene. The CDR3, cysteine through phenylalanine, is 14 amino acids long. Only CDR3 DNA is held: 42 bases, read in frame from base 1. Recombination linked TRBV6-5 to TRBJ2-7; TRBD2 is perhaps the D gene, given 6 matching bases. The origin of this receptor is a human donor who had recovered from COVID-19. The sequencing input was CD4+ T cells from blood, cultured in vitro. The CDR3 region reads CASSYGEEPYEQYF. The nucleotide sequence is TGTGCCAGCAGTTACGGGGAGGAACCCTACGAGCAGTACTTC.